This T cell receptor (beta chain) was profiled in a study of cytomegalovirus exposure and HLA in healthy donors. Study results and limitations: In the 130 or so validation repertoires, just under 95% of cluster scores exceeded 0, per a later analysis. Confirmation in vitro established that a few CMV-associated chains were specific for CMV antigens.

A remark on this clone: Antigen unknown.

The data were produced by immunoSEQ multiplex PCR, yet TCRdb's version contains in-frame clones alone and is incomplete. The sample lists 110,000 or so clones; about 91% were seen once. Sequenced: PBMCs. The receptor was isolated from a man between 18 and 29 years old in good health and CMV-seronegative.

CDR3 sequence: CASSLNAAGGGNQPQHF. In DNA, the CDR3 is TGCGCCAGCAGCCTCAACGCCGCAGGGGGTGGCAATCAGCCCCAGCATTTT. This chain connects TRBV4-3 to TRBJ1-5; 7 nucleotides agree with TRBD1. The CDR3 has 17 residues. Germline-derived CDR1 and CDR2 are LGHNA and YSLEER. The V gene end was trimmed by 4 bases and the J gene end by 2 bases; junction bases not matched to a gene: 11.